The T cell receptor (beta chain) under discussion was sequenced for a study of shared clonotypes between healthy human individuals. Comment on this clone: Its antigen is not known.

General study points: The study generally estimated greater richness for naive than memory subsets.

The assay used deep level. The material for each subset, its genomic DNA, was split evenly across several immunoSEQ plates. Some clones are missing from TCRdb's copy, which holds only in-frame ones; the method was immunoSEQ multiplex PCR. This table has some 550,000 clones, less than 98% appearing once. The TCR comes from a woman aged 25 to 39 in good health. The source material was naive CD4+ T cells sorted from blood. Described subset: CD45RA+ positively selected.

The CDR3 region has the DNA TGCGCCAGCAGCCAAGTCTGGACAGGGGCGGGTTTAAGCAATCAGCCCCAGCATTTT. Protein product: CASSQVWTGAGLSNQPQHF. The V gene is TRBV4-1, the J gene TRBJ1-5; 9 bases fit TRBD1. The trim removed 1 base at V and 1 base at J, leaving 11 bases unmatched. The CDR3 runs to 19 residues. The germline CDR1 and CDR2 sequences are MGHRA and YSYEKL.